This entry concerns a single T cell receptor (beta chain). The antigen remains undetermined. These data belong to a study of shared clonotypes between healthy human individuals. The CDR3 consists of 16 residues. After removal of 5 bases from V and 2 bases from J, the junction contained 12 bases not matched to a gene. Germline lookup yields CDR1 SGHAT and CDR2 FQNNGV. Generated by immunoSEQ multiplex PCR, the TCRdb table keeps only in-frame clones and is missing some. Of more than 400,000 clones listed, approximately 94% are singletons. Points from the study as a whole: All-four-donor shared clonotypes had higher generation probabilities than non-shared clonotypes did. A few donors showed sharing of approximately 4.7% of naive CD4 clonotypes.

This TCR was recovered from a woman aged 30 to 39 in good health. The material sequenced was naive CD4+ T cells sorted from blood. Sample subset: CD45RA+ positively selected. This chain uses TRBV11-2 with TRBJ2-7, with TRBD1 matching 7 bases. CDR3 sequence reads: CASSPKTAGGTYEQYF. CDR3 nucleotides: TGTGCCAGCAGCCCTAAGACGGCAGGGGGTACCTACGAGCAGTACTTC.